This T cell receptor beta chain was captured by sequencing in a study of T-cell reconstitution after alpha-beta-depleted transplantation in children. Worth noting for this clonotype: Its antigen is still unknown.

Study-level results: High day-60 TCRbeta diversity in some patients came from surviving recipient T cells and thymic progenitors. Reportedly, roughly two months post-transplant, alpha-beta T cells arose from several hundred expanded graft clones. After one year, T-cell counts and TCRbeta diversity mostly came from new T cells.

J lost 7 bases, V lost 4 bases, and 7 bases had no gene match. This CDR3 has 14 amino acids. Unique molecular identifiers were used to barcode this TCRbeta library. TCRdb re-derived calls from the PCR reads in MiXCR, one entry per CDR3 protein. The sample has hundreds of thousands of distinct CDR3 sequences, over 10% seen once. The sample was PBMCs, mostly from graft donor cells, taken 360 days after TCRalphabeta/CD19-depleted stem cell transplant. The TCR originated in a male patient younger than 18 who had a stem cell transplant for acute myeloid leukemia, so the T cells may come from the graft donor. The chain employs TRBV12-3 or TRBV12-4 and TRBJ2-1, with TRBD2 matching over 7 bases. CDR3 residues: CASSSSREVNEQFF. The CDR3 DNA is TGTGCCAGCAGTTCCTCACGGGAGGTGAATGAGCAGTTCTTC.